These 14 T cell receptor beta chains were all obtained from the same sample, sequenced in a study of blood T cell repertoires in COVID-19. The data were produced by immunoSEQ multiplex PCR, yet TCRdb's version contains in-frame clones alone and is incomplete. The table has 150,000 to 190,000 clones, about 88% seen once. Sequencing input: PBMCs or T cells enriched from blood (not recorded which). These receptor sequences come from a man aged 50 or older who had recovered from COVID-19.

To note about this clone: The same CDR3 arises from other DNA sequences in this sample as well. The chain joins TRBV5-1 to TRBJ1-1; tentatively, D is TRBD1 (5 bases). The V gene lost 1 base and the J gene lost 5 bases, with 9 bases spanning the gap. The CDR3 contains 13 residues. Germline-derived CDR1 and CDR2 are SGHRS and YFSETQ. CDR3 sequence reads: CASSLQGRTEAFF. CDR3 coding DNA: TGCGCCAGCAGCTTGCAGGGTAGGACTGAAGCTTTCTTT.

Only a few counts were recorded for this clone. The rearrangement links TRBV6-5 to TRBJ2-3, with 9 bases fitting TRBD2. The V and J ends lost 5 bases and 1 base, in that order; junction bases with no gene match: 1. Germline lookup yields CDR1 MNHEY and CDR2 SVGAGI. CDR3 size: 14 residues. DNA for the CDR3: TGTGCCAGCAGTCCTAGCGGGGGCACAGATACGCAGTATTTT. Amino acid sequence: CASSPSGGTDTQYF.

The rearrangement joins TRBV10-2 to TRBJ2-7; TRBD1 might be the D (6 bases). The germline V gene has CDR1 WSHSY and CDR2 SAAADI. The CDR3 consists of 14 residues. The V end lost 6 bases, the J end lost 4 bases, and 16 bases lay between the germline ends. The CDR3 DNA reads TGCGCCAGCAGCAACCGGGACATTAGATACGAGCAGTACTTC. This gives the protein CASSNRDIRYEQYF.

This chain links TRBV4-1 with TRBJ1-1; perhaps TRBD1 as D (6 bases). Germline CDR1 and CDR2: MGHRA and YSYEKL. The CDR3 has 15 amino acids. Trimming cost V 0 bases and J 0 bases, with 8 bases left between them. CDR3 sequence: CASSQERTVNTEAFF. The CDR3 DNA reads as TGCGCCAGCAGCCAAGAGAGGACAGTGAACACTGAAGCTTTCTTT.

This chain joins TRBV7-2 and TRBJ2-3, with 9 nucleotides matching TRBD1. Germline trimming cut 5 bases from V and 1 base from J; bases unmatched to any gene: 1. This CDR3 is built from 14 residues. CDR1 and CDR2 (germline): SGHTA, FQGNSA. Here the CDR3 reads CASSRDRGTDTQYF. The CDR3 nucleotides are TGTGCCAGCAGCCGGGACAGGGGCACAGATACGCAGTATTTT.

V gene TRBV19 combines with J gene TRBJ1-1; 8 bases are shared with TRBD1. The V gene end was trimmed by 7 bases and the J gene end by 6 bases; junction bases not matched to a gene: 7. CDR1 is LNHDA and CDR2 is SQIVND in the germline V gene (reference sequence). The CDR3 runs to 13 residues. The CDR3 is CASTARGPAEAFF. DNA for the CDR3: TGTGCCAGTACCGCCAGGGGGCCGGCTGAAGCTTTCTTT.

The V gene is TRBV2, the J gene TRBJ1-3; D remains unclear. V lost 6 bases to trimming and J lost 6 bases, with 9 bases between them. The germline V gene encodes CDR1 SNHLY and CDR2 FYNNEI. The CDR3 is 12 residues long. The CDR3, as DNA: TGTGCCAGCAGACTAATGGAAAACACCATATATTTT. Its translation is CASRLMENTIYF.

CDR3 in amino acids: CASSPNRGQQPQHF. The CDR3 DNA is TGTGCCAGCAGTCCTAACAGGGGGCAGCAGCCCCAGCATTTT. The J gene is TRBJ1-5, the V gene TRBV2; 9 bases align to TRBD1. Germline V CDR1 and CDR2: SNHLY, FYNNEI. The CDR3 extends over 14 amino acids. The junction had 6 bases not matched to a gene; V was cut back by 5 bases and J by 7 bases.

The genes are TRBV6-4 and TRBJ2-6; 8 positions match TRBD2. V trimming: 6 bases; J trimming: 2 bases; junction bases outside the gene matches: 3. The CDR3 contains 15 residues. Germline V lookup: CDR1 MRHNA, CDR2 SNTAGT. CDR3 sequence reads: CASREAGAGANVLTF. The CDR3 DNA sequence: TGTGCCAGCAGGGAAGCGGGAGCTGGGGCCAACGTCCTGACTTTC.

CDR3 loop: CASSNSLGARNEQFF. CDR3 DNA: TGTGCCAGCAGTAACTCACTGGGGGCCCGGAATGAGCAGTTCTTC. The chain has TRBV2 and TRBJ2-1; tentative D call: TRBD1 (6 bases). Between the trimmed V and J ends, which lost 5 bases and 7 bases, there was a span of 18 bases. The CDR3 runs to 15 residues. CDR1 is SNHLY, CDR2 FYNNEI, per germline.

J is TRBJ2-3 and V is TRBV5-1, with 10 bases fitting TRBD2. This CDR3 contains 15 residues. CDR1 is SGHRS and CDR2 is YFSETQ in the germline V gene. With 4 bases clipped from V and 4 bases from J, the junction kept 6 bases outside the gene matches. The CDR3 sequence: CASSQSGGAPDTQYF. The CDR3 nucleotides read TGCGCCAGCAGCCAAAGCGGGGGGGCCCCAGATACGCAGTATTTT.

The chain has TRBV6-5 and TRBJ1-2; D perhaps matches TRBD1 (5 bases). This CDR3 comprises 16 residues. The germline V and J ends were trimmed by 1 base and 6 bases, with 18 bases remaining between them. Germline V CDR1 and CDR2: MNHEY, SVGAGI. This CDR3 reads CASSYLPGGGLDGYTF. The CDR3 DNA follows: TGTGCCAGCAGTTACTTGCCGGGGGGTGGGCTCGATGGCTACACCTTC.

This chain uses TRBV6-6 with TRBJ1-5; D gene uncertain. Trimming cost V 6 bases and J 3 bases, with 18 bases left between them. This CDR3 is 16 amino acids long. Germline CDR1 MNHNY, CDR2 SVGAGI (reference sequence). CDR3 coding DNA: TGTGCCAGCAGACGCGAGACCGAACGGGACAATCAGCCCCAGCATTTT. Translation: CASRRETERDNQPQHF.

The chain couples TRBV19 to TRBJ2-7; a weak D match, TRBD2 (5 bases). Germline V gene sequence: CDR1 LNHDA, CDR2 SQIVND (reference sequence). CDR3 length equals 13 residues. V gave up 7 bases and J gave up 0 bases, with 10 bases separating them. The CDR3 here is CASTPGNSYEQYF. In DNA, the CDR3 is TGTGCCAGTACACCCGGGAACTCCTACGAGCAGTACTTC.